This T cell receptor beta chain was obtained from a study of blood T cell repertoires in COVID-19. Here immunoSEQ multiplex PCR was the method, and the copy in TCRdb shows in-frame clones only, minus some. The repertoire holds about 300,000 clones, with 87% as singletons. CDR1 and CDR2 from the germline V gene are LGHDT and YNNKEL (reference sequence). V gave up 7 bases and J gave up 2 bases, with 17 bases separating them. This CDR3 is built from 15 residues. The V gene is TRBV3-1 (or the pseudogene TRBV3-2), the J gene TRBJ2-5; D is perhaps TRBD1 (6 bases). Source material: PBMCs or T cells enriched from blood (not recorded which). The sequence was obtained from a woman between 25 and 40 years old who had recovered from COVID-19. The CDR3 is CASTSTHRAQETQYF. In nucleotides, the CDR3 is TGTGCCAGCACCTCCACCCACAGGGCTCAAGAGACCCAGTACTTC.